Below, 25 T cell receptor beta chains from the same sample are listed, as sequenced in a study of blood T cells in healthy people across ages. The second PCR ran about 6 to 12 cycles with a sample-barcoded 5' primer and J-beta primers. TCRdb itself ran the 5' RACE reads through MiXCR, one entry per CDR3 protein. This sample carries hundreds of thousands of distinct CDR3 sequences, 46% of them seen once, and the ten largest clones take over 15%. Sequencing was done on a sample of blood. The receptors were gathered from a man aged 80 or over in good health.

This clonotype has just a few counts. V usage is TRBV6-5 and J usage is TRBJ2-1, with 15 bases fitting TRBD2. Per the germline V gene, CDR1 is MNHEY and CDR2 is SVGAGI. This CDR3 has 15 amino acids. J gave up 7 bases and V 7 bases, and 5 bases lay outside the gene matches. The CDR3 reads CASNRGTSGRNEQFF. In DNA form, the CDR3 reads TGTGCCAGCAACCGGGGGACTAGCGGGAGGAATGAGCAGTTCTTC.

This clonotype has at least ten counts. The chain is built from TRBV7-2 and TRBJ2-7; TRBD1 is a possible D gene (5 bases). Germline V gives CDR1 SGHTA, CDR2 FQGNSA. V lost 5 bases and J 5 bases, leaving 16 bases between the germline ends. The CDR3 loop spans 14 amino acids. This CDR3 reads CASSPRAGSNEQYF. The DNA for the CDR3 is TGTGCCAGCAGCCCAAGAGCAGGGTCCAACGAGCAGTACTTC.

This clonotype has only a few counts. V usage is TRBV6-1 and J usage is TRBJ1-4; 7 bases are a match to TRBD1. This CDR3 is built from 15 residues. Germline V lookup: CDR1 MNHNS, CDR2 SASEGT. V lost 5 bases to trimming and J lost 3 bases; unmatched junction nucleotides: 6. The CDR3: CASSSLGTANEKLFF. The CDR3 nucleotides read TGTGCCAGCAGTTCCCTGGGGACAGCTAATGAAAAACTGTTTTTT.

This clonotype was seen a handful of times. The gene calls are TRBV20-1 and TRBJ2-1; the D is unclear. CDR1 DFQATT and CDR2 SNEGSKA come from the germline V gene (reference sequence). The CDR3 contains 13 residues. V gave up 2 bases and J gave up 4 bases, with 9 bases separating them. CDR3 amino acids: CSARSPGYNEQFF. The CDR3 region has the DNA TGCAGTGCTAGATCACCGGGTTACAATGAGCAGTTCTTC.

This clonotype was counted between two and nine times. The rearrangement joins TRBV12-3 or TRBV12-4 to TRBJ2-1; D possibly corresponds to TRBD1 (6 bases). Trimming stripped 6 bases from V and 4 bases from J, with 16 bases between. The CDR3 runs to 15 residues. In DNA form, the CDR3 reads TGTGCCAGCAGCCCAGGGGCCACCCTGTACAATGAGCAGTTCTTC. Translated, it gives CASSPGATLYNEQFF.

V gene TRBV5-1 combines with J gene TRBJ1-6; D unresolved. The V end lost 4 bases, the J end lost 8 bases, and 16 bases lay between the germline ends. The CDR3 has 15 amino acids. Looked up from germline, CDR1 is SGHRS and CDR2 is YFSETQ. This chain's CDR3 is CASSPRSRSDSPLHF. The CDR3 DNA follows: TGCGCCAGCAGCCCCCGGAGCCGTTCTGATTCACCCCTCCACTTT. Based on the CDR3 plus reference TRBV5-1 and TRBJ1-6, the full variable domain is KAGVTQTPRYLIKTRGQQVTLSCSPISGHRSVSWYQQTPGQGLQFLFEYFSETQRNKGNFPGRFSGRQFSNSRSEMNVSTLELGDSALYLCASSPRSRSDSPLHFGNGTRLTVT.

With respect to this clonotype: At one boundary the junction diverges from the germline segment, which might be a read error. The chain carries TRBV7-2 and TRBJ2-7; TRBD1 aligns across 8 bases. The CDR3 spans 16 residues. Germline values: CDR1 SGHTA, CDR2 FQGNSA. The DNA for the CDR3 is TGTGCCGGCAGCCCAACCTCCGGGACAGGAGGTTACGAGCAGTACTTC. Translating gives CAGSPTSGTGGYEQYF.

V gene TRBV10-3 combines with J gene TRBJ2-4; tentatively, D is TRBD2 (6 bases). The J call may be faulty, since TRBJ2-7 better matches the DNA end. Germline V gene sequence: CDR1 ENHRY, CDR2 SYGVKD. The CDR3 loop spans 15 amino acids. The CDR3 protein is CAISDSGGSSYEQYF. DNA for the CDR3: TGTGCCATCAGTGACTCCGGGGGAAGCTCCTACGAGCAGTACTTC.

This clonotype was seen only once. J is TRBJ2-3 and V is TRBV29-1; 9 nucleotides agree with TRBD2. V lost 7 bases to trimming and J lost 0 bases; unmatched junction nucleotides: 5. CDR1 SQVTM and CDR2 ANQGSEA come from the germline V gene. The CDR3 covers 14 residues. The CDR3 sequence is CSGQTSGSTDTQYF. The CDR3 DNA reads TGCAGCGGTCAGACTAGCGGAAGCACAGATACGCAGTATTTT.

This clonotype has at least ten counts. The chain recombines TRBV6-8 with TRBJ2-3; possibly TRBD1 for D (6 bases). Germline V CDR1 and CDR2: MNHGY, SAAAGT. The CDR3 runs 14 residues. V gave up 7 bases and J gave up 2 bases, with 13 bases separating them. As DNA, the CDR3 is TGTGCCAGCAACGCAGGGGATACCACAGATACGCAGTATTTT. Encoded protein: CASNAGDTTDTQYF.

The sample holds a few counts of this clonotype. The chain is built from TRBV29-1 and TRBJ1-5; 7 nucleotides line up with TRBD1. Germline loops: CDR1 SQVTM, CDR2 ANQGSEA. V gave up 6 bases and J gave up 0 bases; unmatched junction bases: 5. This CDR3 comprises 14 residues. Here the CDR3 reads CSVQQGNSNQPQHF. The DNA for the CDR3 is TGCAGCGTCCAACAGGGGAATAGCAATCAGCCCCAGCATTTT.

CDR3 nucleotide sequence: TGTGCCAGCACCATCCAAGGGGCCCTCACCCTGCTGGGGGCCAACGTCCTGACTTTC. This gives the protein CASTIQGALTLLGANVLTF. The chain is built from TRBV7-8 and TRBJ2-6; D might be TRBD1 (5 bases). Trimming stripped 7 bases from V and 4 bases from J, with 26 bases between. Germline V gene data show CDR1 as SGHVS and CDR2 as FQNEAQ. CDR3 length: 19 amino acids.

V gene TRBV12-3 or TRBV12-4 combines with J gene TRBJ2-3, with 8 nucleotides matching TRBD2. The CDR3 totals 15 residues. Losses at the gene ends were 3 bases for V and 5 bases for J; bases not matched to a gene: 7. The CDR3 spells CASSFLAGQGDTQYF. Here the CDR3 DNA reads TGTGCCAGCAGTTTTCTAGCGGGTCAAGGAGATACGCAGTATTTT.

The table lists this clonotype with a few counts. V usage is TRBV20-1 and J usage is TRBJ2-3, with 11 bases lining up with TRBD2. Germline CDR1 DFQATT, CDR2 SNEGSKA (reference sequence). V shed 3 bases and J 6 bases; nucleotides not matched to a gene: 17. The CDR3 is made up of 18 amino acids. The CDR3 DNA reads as TGCAGTGCTAGGAGGATCCCGACTAGCGGGACTCCCCCGGATACGCAGTATTTT. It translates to CSARRIPTSGTPPDTQYF.

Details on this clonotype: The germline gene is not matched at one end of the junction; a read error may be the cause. CDR3: CASSPTTGLEETQYF. CDR3 nucleotide sequence: TGTGCTAGCAGCCCAACCACAGGGTTGGAAGAGACCCAGTACTTC. This chain joins TRBV7-7 and TRBJ2-5, with D possibly TRBD1 on 6 matching bases. Looked up from germline, CDR1 is SSHAT and CDR2 is FNYEAQ (reference sequence). The CDR3 sequence is 15 residues long.

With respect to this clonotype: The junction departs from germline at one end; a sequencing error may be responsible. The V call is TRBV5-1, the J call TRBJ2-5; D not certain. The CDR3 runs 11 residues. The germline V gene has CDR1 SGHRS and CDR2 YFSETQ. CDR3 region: CASNLDYEQYF. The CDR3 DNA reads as TGCGCCAGCAACTTGGATTATGAGCAGTACTTC.

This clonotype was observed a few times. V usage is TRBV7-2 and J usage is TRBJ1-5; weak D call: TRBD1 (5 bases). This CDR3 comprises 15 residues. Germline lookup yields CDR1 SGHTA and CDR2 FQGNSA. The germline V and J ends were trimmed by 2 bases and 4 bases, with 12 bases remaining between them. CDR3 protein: CASSLQQGRNQPQHF. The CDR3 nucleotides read TGTGCCAGCAGCTTACAGCAGGGTAGGAATCAGCCCCAGCATTTT.

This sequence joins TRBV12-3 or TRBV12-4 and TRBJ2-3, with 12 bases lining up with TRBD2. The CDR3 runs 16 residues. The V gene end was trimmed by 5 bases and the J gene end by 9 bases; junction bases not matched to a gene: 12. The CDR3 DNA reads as TGTGCCAGCAGTCAATCAGGACTAGCGGGATTCTCAACGCAGTATTTT. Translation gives CASSQSGLAGFSTQYF.

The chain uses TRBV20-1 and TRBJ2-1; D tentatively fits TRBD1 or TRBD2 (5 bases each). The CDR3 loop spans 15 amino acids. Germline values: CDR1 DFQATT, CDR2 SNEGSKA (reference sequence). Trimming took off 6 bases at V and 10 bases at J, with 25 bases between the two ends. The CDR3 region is CSATSDGANTHEQFF. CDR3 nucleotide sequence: TGCAGTGCGACATCGGACGGGGCAAATACCCACGAGCAGTTCTTC.

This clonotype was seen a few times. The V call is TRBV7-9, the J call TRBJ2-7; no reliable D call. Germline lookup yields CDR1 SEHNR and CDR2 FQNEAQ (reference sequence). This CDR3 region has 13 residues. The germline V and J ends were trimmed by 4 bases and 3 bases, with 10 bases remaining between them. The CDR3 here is CASSSWTGYEQYF. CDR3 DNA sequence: TGTGCCAGCAGCTCGTGGACCGGCTACGAGCAGTACTTC.

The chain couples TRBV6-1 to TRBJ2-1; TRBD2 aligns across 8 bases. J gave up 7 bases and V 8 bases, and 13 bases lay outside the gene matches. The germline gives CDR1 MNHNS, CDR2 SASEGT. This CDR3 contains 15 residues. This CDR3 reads CASRRGTRWWNEQFF. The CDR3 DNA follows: TGTGCCAGCCGGAGAGGGACTAGGTGGTGGAATGAGCAGTTCTTC.

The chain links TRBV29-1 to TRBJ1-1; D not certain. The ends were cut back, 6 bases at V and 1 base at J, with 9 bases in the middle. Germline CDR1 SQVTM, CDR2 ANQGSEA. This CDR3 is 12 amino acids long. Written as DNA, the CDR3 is TGCAGCGTCGCTCAGAGGAACACTGAAGCTTTCTTT. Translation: CSVAQRNTEAFF.

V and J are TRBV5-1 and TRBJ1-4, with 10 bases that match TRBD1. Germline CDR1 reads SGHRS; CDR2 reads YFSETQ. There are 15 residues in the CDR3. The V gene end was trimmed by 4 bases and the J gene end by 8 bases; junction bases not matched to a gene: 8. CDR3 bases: TGCGCCAGCAGCCCCCACGGGACAGGGGACGAAAAACTGTTTTTT. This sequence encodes CASSPHGTGDEKLFF.

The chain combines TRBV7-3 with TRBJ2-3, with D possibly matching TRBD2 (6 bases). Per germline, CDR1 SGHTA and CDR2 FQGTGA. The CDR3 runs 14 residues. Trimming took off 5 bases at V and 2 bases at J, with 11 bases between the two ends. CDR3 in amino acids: CASSPGTFTDTQYF. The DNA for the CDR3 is TGTGCCAGCAGCCCCGGGACTTTCACAGATACGCAGTATTTT.

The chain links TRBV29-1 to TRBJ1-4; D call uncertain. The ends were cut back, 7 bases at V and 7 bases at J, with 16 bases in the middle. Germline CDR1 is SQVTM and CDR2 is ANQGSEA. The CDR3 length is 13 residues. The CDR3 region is CSAGRALSEKLFF. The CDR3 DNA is TGCAGCGCCGGACGGGCCTTGAGTGAAAAACTGTTTTTT.